Reported below is one T cell receptor beta chain. With 4 bases removed from V and 1 base from J, the gap between germline ends came to 16 bases. The germline gives CDR1 GTSNPN, CDR2 SVGIG (reference sequence). The CDR3 consists of 15 residues. TCRdb re-derived calls from the 5' RACE reads in MiXCR, one entry per CDR3 protein. Among over 25,000 distinct CDR3 sequences listed, about 25% were seen once. The chain couples TRBV30 to TRBJ1-1; D is unresolved. Sequencing was performed on naive CD4+ T cells sorted from a lymph node. Subset indicated: naive CD4+ T cells, CD4+CD45RA+CD25-. The sequence was collected from a female donor with breast cancer. CDR3 residues: CAWTVEWQTNTEAFF. The CDR3 region has the DNA TGTGCCTGGACCGTCGAGTGGCAGACGAACACTGAAGCTTTCTTT. The full variable domain, in which reference TRBV30 and TRBJ1-1 provide the parts outside the CDR3, is SQTIHQWPATLVQPVGSPLSLECTVEGTSNPNLYWYRQAAGRGLQLLFYSVGIGQISSEVPQNLSASRPQDRQFILSSKKLLLSDSGFYLCAWTVEWQTNTEAFFGQGTRLTVV.